A selection of T cell receptor beta chains follows, all from one sample in a study of T-cell memory formation after mild COVID-19. TCRdb passed the 5' RACE reads through MiXCR, listing each CDR3 protein once. Among about 560,000 distinct CDR3 sequences listed, roughly a sixth were seen once. Sequencing input: PBMCs or a T cell subset sorted from them (not recorded which). The receptors derive from an adult woman who had mild COVID-19 (a few samples of this study predate the infection). Cell type and time point are not known. Each CDR3 is given with its conserved first and last residue. Fields, in order: J gene, V gene, D gene, clone size, CDR3 protein, CDR3 DNA. D genes are given only for firm matches. For some rows the clone size is stated as once, few or many, or as a class when expanded; others skip it.

J: TRBJ2-1; V: TRBV7-8; D: TRBD2; size: -; CDR3: CASSLLAGVNNEQFF; DNA: TGTGCCAGCAGCCTGTTAGCGGGGGTTAACAATGAGCAGTTCTTC
J: TRBJ2-1; V: TRBV6-6; D: TRBD2; size: -; CDR3: CASRRLAGEVRGSDEQFF; DNA: TGTGCCAGCAGACGACTAGCGGGAGAGGTTCGGGGGAGTGATGAGCAGTTCTTC
J: TRBJ2-4; V: TRBV6-1; D: TRBD1; size: few; CDR3: CASSATGARSIQYF; DNA: TGTGCCAGCAGTGCGACAGGGGCCCGATCCATTCAGTACTTC
J: TRBJ2-5; V: TRBV4-3; D: -; size: few; CDR3: CASSQGDDVYQETQYF; DNA: TGCGCCAGCAGCCAAGGGGATGACGTGTACCAAGAGACCCAGTACTTC
J: TRBJ2-7; V: TRBV20-1; D: -; size: -; CDR3: CSARWVYEQYF; DNA: TGCAGTGCTAGATGGGTTTACGAGCAGTACTTC
J: TRBJ2-1; V: TRBV20-1; D: -; size: few; CDR3: CSAPVRGYNEQFF; DNA: TGCAGTGCCCCCGTGAGGGGTTACAATGAGCAGTTCTTC
J: TRBJ1-5; V: TRBV19; D: -; size: few; CDR3: CASSLWGAAEINQPQHF; DNA: TGTGCCAGTAGTCTATGGGGGGCGGCAGAGATAAATCAGCCCCAGCATTTT
J: TRBJ1-1; V: TRBV25-1; D: TRBD1; size: few; CDR3: CASSDPDRGGRAFF; DNA: TGTGCCAGCAGTGACCCCGACAGGGGTGGTAGAGCTTTCTTT
J: TRBJ2-6; V: TRBV3-1; D: TRBD1; size: -; CDR3: CASSPLRQGVSLSGANVLTF; DNA: TGTGCCAGCAGCCCCCTAAGACAGGGTGTCTCCCTCTCTGGGGCCAACGTCCTGACTTTC
J: TRBJ1-1; V: TRBV20-1; D: -; size: -; CDR3: CSARPPTGGGGAFF; DNA: TGCAGTGCTAGACCCCCGACAGGTGGAGGGGGAGCTTTCTTT
J: TRBJ1-3; V: TRBV5-1; D: -; size: few; CDR3: CASSVQGHSGNTIYF; DNA: TGCGCCAGCAGCGTTCAGGGACACTCTGGAAACACCATATATTTT
J: TRBJ1-4; V: TRBV4-1; D: -; size: -; CDR3: CASSQAGVEKLFF; DNA: TGCGCCAGCAGCCAAGCTGGGGTTGAAAAACTGTTTTTT
J: TRBJ2-1; V: TRBV6-2/TRBV6-3; D: TRBD2; size: few; CDR3: CASSYTSGTSAYNEQFF; DNA: TGTGCCAGCAGTTATACTTCCGGGACTAGTGCTTACAATGAGCAGTTCTTC
J: TRBJ1-2; V: TRBV5-1; D: -; size: few; CDR3: CASSLALYDRGDYGYTF; DNA: TGCGCCAGCAGCTTGGCCCTTTATGATAGGGGGGACTATGGCTACACCTTC
J: TRBJ1-1; V: TRBV12-3/TRBV12-4; D: -; size: -; CDR3: CASSLNFGGTEAFF; DNA: TGTGCCAGCAGCTTGAATTTTGGTGGCACTGAAGCTTTCTTT
J: TRBJ1-1; V: TRBV21-1; D: -; size: -; CDR3: CARGVKKTFF; DNA: TGTGCCAGGGGGGTGAAAAAAACTTTCTTT
J: TRBJ1-2; V: TRBV18; D: TRBD1; size: -; CDR3: CASSPPTGEGNYGYTF; DNA: TGTGCCAGCTCACCACCAACAGGGGAGGGTAACTATGGCTACACCTTC
J: TRBJ2-7; V: TRBV4-1; D: -; size: -; CDR3: CASSQSGTGSYEQYF; DNA: TGCGCCAGCAGCCAGTCCGGGACGGGTTCCTACGAGCAGTACTTC
J: TRBJ1-2; V: TRBV6-1; D: -; size: -; CDR3: CASRPQDGNYGYTF; DNA: TGTGCCAGCAGACCGCAAGACGGCAACTATGGCTACACCTTC
J: TRBJ2-3; V: TRBV6-2/TRBV6-3; D: TRBD2; size: few; CDR3: CASSAWATRGGRSTDTQYF; DNA: TGTGCCAGCAGTGCCTGGGCGACTCGCGGGGGGCGAAGCACAGATACGCAGTATTTT
J: TRBJ1-1; V: TRBV29-1; D: -; size: few; CDR3: CSVPGPGNTEAFF; DNA: TGCAGCGTCCCTGGGCCAGGGAACACTGAAGCTTTCTTT
J: TRBJ2-3; V: TRBV12-3/TRBV12-4; D: TRBD2; size: many; CDR3: CASSFRSGGPDTQYF; DNA: TGTGCCAGCAGTTTTAGGAGCGGGGGGCCGGATACGCAGTATTTT
J: TRBJ1-2; V: TRBV6-5; D: TRBD1; size: few; CDR3: CASSLGGTGNGYTF; DNA: TGTGCCAGCAGTCTCGGGGGGACAGGGAATGGCTACACCTTC
J: TRBJ1-2; V: TRBV7-9; D: -; size: few; CDR3: CASSLPRAPYGYTF; DNA: TGTGCCAGCAGCTTACCCAGGGCCCCCTATGGCTACACCTTC
J: TRBJ2-7; V: TRBV7-9; D: TRBD1; size: -; CDR3: CASSSQGTGASEQYF; DNA: TGTGCCAGCAGTTCCCAGGGGACAGGCGCCTCCGAGCAGTACTTC
J: TRBJ1-1; V: TRBV3-1; D: -; size: few; CDR3: CASSQDRQRHTEAFF; DNA: TGTGCCAGCAGCCAAGATCGGCAGAGACACACTGAAGCTTTCTTT
J: TRBJ2-5; V: TRBV3-1; D: -; size: few; CDR3: CASSQAGLGVLETQYF; DNA: TGTGCCAGCAGCCAAGCGGGTCTTGGGGTGTTGGAGACCCAGTACTTC
J: TRBJ1-1; V: TRBV7-9; D: TRBD1; size: -; CDR3: CASSSWTGYKAFF; DNA: TGTGCCAGCAGCTCCTGGACAGGGTATAAGGCTTTCTTT
J: TRBJ1-1; V: TRBV4-1; D: -; size: few; CDR3: CASSQVGETEAFF; DNA: TGCGCCAGCAGCCAAGTGGGAGAAACTGAAGCTTTCTTT
J: TRBJ2-1; V: TRBV18; D: -; size: -; CDR3: CASSPPGGLMNEQFF; DNA: TGTGCCAGCTCACCACCGGGGGGCTTGATGAATGAGCAGTTCTTC
J: TRBJ1-1; V: TRBV7-9; D: -; size: few; CDR3: CASTGVLGDTEAFF; DNA: TGTGCCAGCACCGGGGTCCTAGGGGACACTGAAGCTTTCTTT
J: TRBJ1-2; V: TRBV20-1; D: -; size: -; CDR3: CSASGRDSLLNYGYTF; DNA: TGCAGTGCTAGCGGCAGGGACTCCCTGCTTAACTATGGCTACACCTTC
J: TRBJ1-1; V: TRBV4-3; D: -; size: -; CDR3: CASSQDRVQENTEAFF; DNA: TGCGCCAGCAGCCAAGATCGGGTACAGGAAAACACTGAAGCTTTCTTT
J: TRBJ2-3; V: TRBV27; D: -; size: many; CDR3: CASSFRPDTQYF; DNA: TGTGCCAGCAGTTTTCGTCCAGATACGCAGTATTTT
J: TRBJ2-3; V: TRBV5-1; D: -; size: -; CDR3: CASKAEGLSDTQYF; DNA: TGCGCCAGCAAGGCGGAGGGCCTCTCCGATACGCAGTATTTT
J: TRBJ2-1; V: TRBV20-1; D: TRBD2; size: few; CDR3: CSARDRTSGYLNEQFF; DNA: TGCAGTGCTAGAGACCGGACTAGCGGGTACCTTAATGAGCAGTTCTTC
J: TRBJ2-1; V: TRBV4-1; D: -; size: few; CDR3: CASSRTPYNNEQFF; DNA: TGCGCCAGCAGCCGTACGCCCTATAACAATGAGCAGTTCTTC
J: TRBJ1-1; V: TRBV18; D: TRBD1; size: -; CDR3: CASSPQTGDTEAFF; DNA: TGTGCCAGCTCACCTCAAACAGGGGACACTGAAGCTTTCTTT
J: TRBJ1-2; V: TRBV30; D: -; size: -; CDR3: CAWRQYGYTF; DNA: TGTGCCTGGCGCCAATATGGCTACACCTTC
J: TRBJ1-6; V: TRBV6-4; D: TRBD1; size: many; CDR3: CASSRTGGHNSPLHF; DNA: TGTGCCAGCAGTAGGACAGGAGGCCATAATTCACCCCTCCACTTT
J: TRBJ1-5; V: TRBV20-1; D: TRBD1; size: -; CDR3: CSANRGRVNQPQHF; DNA: TGCAGTGCGAACAGGGGTCGCGTCAATCAGCCCCAGCATTTT
J: TRBJ2-5; V: TRBV7-2; D: TRBD2; size: -; CDR3: CASSPPAGGWETQYF; DNA: TGTGCCAGCAGCCCCCCGGCGGGGGGTTGGGAGACCCAGTACTTC
J: TRBJ1-6; V: TRBV6-1; D: -; size: -; CDR3: CASSEMSGSSPLHF; DNA: TGTGCCAGCAGTGAAATGTCGGGCAGTTCACCCCTCCACTTT
J: TRBJ1-2; V: TRBV29-1; D: -; size: few; CDR3: CSVEWQQNYGYTF; DNA: TGCAGCGTTGAGTGGCAGCAAAACTATGGCTACACCTTC
J: TRBJ1-6; V: TRBV5-1; D: -; size: few; CDR3: CASSLGRDGGLHF; DNA: TGCGCCAGCAGCTTGGGCAGGGATGGGGGCCTCCACTTT
J: TRBJ2-5; V: TRBV5-1; D: -; size: -; CDR3: CASSLDSSAPDTQYF; DNA: TGCGCCAGCAGCTTGGATTCTTCGGCCCCCGATACCCAGTACTTC
J: TRBJ2-5; V: TRBV20-1; D: TRBD1; size: -; CDR3: CSARKTGGKGNRETQYF; DNA: TGCAGTGCTAGGAAAACAGGGGGCAAGGGAAATAGAGAGACCCAGTACTTC
J: TRBJ1-2; V: TRBV20-1; D: -; size: -; CDR3: CSADKAHRPSGYTF; DNA: TGCAGTGCTGACAAAGCCCACCGGCCTTCCGGCTACACCTTC
J: TRBJ1-2; V: TRBV5-1; D: -; size: few; CDR3: CASSPGSGGLTGYTF; DNA: TGCGCCAGCAGCCCCGGAAGCGGGGGGCTTACCGGCTACACCTTC
J: TRBJ1-3; V: TRBV7-8; D: -; size: once; CDR3: CASTLSGRGAGNTIYF; DNA: TGTGCCAGCACCCTAAGCGGAAGGGGAGCTGGAAACACCATATATTTT
J: TRBJ2-3; V: TRBV6-5; D: -; size: -; CDR3: CASSPRPKPRTTDTQYF; DNA: TGTGCCAGCAGCCCGCGGCCTAAACCTCGCACGACAGATACGCAGTATTTT
J: TRBJ1-2; V: TRBV5-6; D: -; size: -; CDR3: CASSSETGDDWGGYTF; DNA: TGTGCCAGCAGCTCCGAAACAGGCGACGACTGGGGTGGCTACACCTTC
J: TRBJ1-5; V: TRBV20-1; D: TRBD1; size: few; CDR3: CSVDRGFGFLNQPQHF; DNA: TGCAGTGTTGACAGGGGGTTCGGTTTTCTGAATCAGCCCCAGCATTTT
J: TRBJ2-2; V: TRBV4-1; D: -; size: few; CDR3: CASSPDSILSGELFF; DNA: TGCGCCAGCAGCCCGGACAGTATTCTGAGCGGGGAGCTGTTTTTT
J: TRBJ2-5; V: TRBV7-2; D: -; size: -; CDR3: CASSLTPQETQYF; DNA: TGTGCCAGCAGCCTCACCCCCCAAGAGACCCAGTACTTC
J: TRBJ2-3; V: TRBV6-5; D: -; size: -; CDR3: CASSFIRVLSTDTQYF; DNA: TGTGCCAGCAGTTTTATCAGGGTTCTTAGCACAGATACGCAGTATTTT